Each of the 5 T cell receptor beta chains below was sequenced from the same sample in a study of OX40 agonist ivuxolimab in advanced cancers. Data came from immunoSEQ multiplex PCR; TCRdb stores just in-frame clones and leaves some out. The sample consists of around 72,000 clones, 70% to 90% of them appearing once. The material was CD4+ or CD8+ T cells sorted from blood, obtained in a trial of the OX40 agonist ivuxolimab. The receptor set was obtained from an adult with an advanced solid tumor such as melanoma, head and neck, liver or kidney cancer.

The CDR3 is CASSQFSLTGNNEQFF. The CDR3 DNA follows: TGCGCCAGCAGCCAATTCAGTCTGACAGGGAATAATGAGCAGTTCTTC. This rearrangement joins TRBV4-1 to TRBJ2-1; 7 bases are shared with TRBD1. This CDR3 is built from 16 residues. Germline V gene data show CDR1 as MGHRA and CDR2 as YSYEKL. The trim removed 2 bases at V and 7 bases at J, leaving 11 bases unmatched.

This rearrangement joins TRBV28 to TRBJ2-6; D not resolved. Trimming removed 0 bases from V and 0 bases from J, with 3 bases in between. The CDR3 length is 15 residues. Germline-derived CDR1 and CDR2 are MDHEN and SYDVKM. CDR3: CASSLWVSGANVLTF. Here the CDR3 DNA reads TGTGCCAGCAGTTTATGGGTCTCTGGGGCCAACGTCCTGACTTTC.

The chain has TRBV28 and TRBJ1-5; tentatively, D is TRBD1 (6 bases). CDR1 MDHEN and CDR2 SYDVKM come from the germline V gene. Trimming cost V 7 bases and J 7 bases, with 14 bases left between them. The CDR3 extends over 13 amino acids. The DNA for the CDR3 is TGTGCCAGCACTGAAAGAGGGACACAGCCCCAGCATTTT. This gives the protein CASTERGTQPQHF.

The rearrangement links TRBV7-2 to TRBJ2-1, with TRBD2 matching 11 bases. This CDR3 has 15 amino acids. V shed 4 bases, J shed 4 bases, and the junction held 3 bases outside the gene matches. Germline assignment: CDR1 SGHTA and CDR2 FQGNSA. The CDR3 here is CASSSLAGGYNEQFF. CDR3 sequence (DNA): TGTGCCAGCAGCTCCCTAGCGGGAGGTTACAATGAGCAGTTCTTC.

The rearrangement uses TRBV28 and TRBJ1-2, with D unresolved. V lost 2 bases and J 8 bases, leaving 12 bases between the germline ends. The CDR3 contains 13 residues. Germline V gene data show CDR1 as MDHEN and CDR2 as SYDVKM. The CDR3 region is CASSLAARGGYTF. CDR3 DNA: TGTGCCAGCAGTTTAGCCGCCCGAGGAGGCTACACCTTC.